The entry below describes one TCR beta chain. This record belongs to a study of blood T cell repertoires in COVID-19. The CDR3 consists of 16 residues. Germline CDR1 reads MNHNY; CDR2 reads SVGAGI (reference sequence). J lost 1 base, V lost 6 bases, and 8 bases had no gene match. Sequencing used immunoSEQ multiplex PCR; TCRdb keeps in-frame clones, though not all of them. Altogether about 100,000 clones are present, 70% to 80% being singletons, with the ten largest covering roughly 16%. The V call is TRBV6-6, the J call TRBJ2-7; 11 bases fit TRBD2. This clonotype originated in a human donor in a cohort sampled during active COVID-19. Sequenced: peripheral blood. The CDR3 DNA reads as TGTGCCAGCAGCACAGGGGCTAGCGGGGGGTCCTACGAGCAGTACTTC. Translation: CASSTGASGGSYEQYF.